This TCR beta chain was sequenced in a study of T cell clonality in common variable immunodeficiency. Study conclusions and caveats: Compared with controls, CVID subjects had fewer shared TCRbeta clones.

This clone was seen repeatedly, ten times or more. Its antigen is unidentified. Sequencing ends 3 residues short of the CDR3 end; the germline J gene provides the rest. Sequencing input was equivalent genomic DNA from CVID and controls. Measured with immunoSEQ multiplex PCR; TCRdb has only the in-frame clones, and not every one. The table lists about 39,000 clones, with no singletons. The germline V and J ends were trimmed by 3 bases and 8 bases, with 20 bases remaining between them. The CDR3 consists of 16 residues. Germline V lookup: CDR1 SGHTA, CDR2 FQGTGA. Sequencing was carried out using peripheral blood mononuclear cells. This sequence originates from a person aged 18 to 75 in good health. This chain connects TRBV7-3 to TRBJ2-1; D is perhaps TRBD2 (5 bases). The CDR3 loop reads CASSFLGFEGFDEQFF. The covered CDR3 bases are TGTGCCAGCAGCTTCCTTGGGTTCGAGGGTTTTGATGAG.